This T cell receptor (beta chain) emerged from a study of glioma-infiltrating T cells after dendritic cell vaccination. Findings of the study overall: Patients with more pretreatment TILs had longer time to progression and survival.

CDR3 length: 16 amino acids. Germline V CDR1 and CDR2: SGHRS, YFSETQ. V lost 4 bases, J lost 0 bases, and 6 bases stayed unmatched. Time point described: after dendritic cell vaccination, including at tumor progression/relapse. Sequencing was performed with immunoSEQ multiplex PCR; in TCRdb, only in-frame clones are kept and a portion is missing. The profile shows roughly 100,000 clones, 90% of them singletons. Note on this clone: Its antigen is still unknown.

This receptor was taken from a human donor with glioblastoma. Sequenced here: blood, sampled after dendritic cell vaccination. The gene calls are TRBV5-1 and TRBJ1-3; TRBD1 aligns across 8 bases. This CDR3 reads CASSPGQASSGNTIYF. The CDR3 coding sequence is TGCGCCAGCAGCCCGGGACAGGCGAGCTCTGGAAACACCATATATTTT.